This T cell receptor (beta chain) was captured in a study of blood T cells in healthy people across ages. General study points: Possibly, changes in expanded clonotypes were confounded because donor CMV status was unknown.

The sample holds one count of this clonotype. Its target is not known. After removal of 5 bases from V and 7 bases from J, the junction contained 7 bases not matched to a gene. There are 16 residues in the CDR3. In germline, CDR1 is LGHNT, CDR2 FRNRAP. A second about 7 to 12 cycle PCR used barcoded and J-beta primers. TCRdb processed the 5' RACE reads anew with MiXCR; each CDR3 protein has one entry. This table has hundreds of thousands of distinct CDR3 sequences, around 43% appearing once. J is TRBJ2-1 and V is TRBV12-5; 14 bases are a match to TRBD2. The sequenced sample was blood. The clonotype originates from a man aged 55 to 70 in good health. The CDR3 nucleotides read TGTGCTAGTGGTACAATGGGACTAGCGGGGGTAAATGAGCAGTTCTTC. Its translation: CASGTMGLAGVNEQFF.